Reported below is one T cell receptor beta chain. The table lists this clonotype with a few counts. This receptor's antigen is unknown. Nothing much larger sits one base from this clone, and base qualities are not available. These data come from a study of response to subunit inactivated influenza vaccine (dated by TCRdb to the late 2010s). In the study overall: Deep quantitative T cell receptor repertoire profiling was used in the study to track responses to a trivalent subunit inactivated influenza vaccine.

The library was produced with RT-PCR. Sequenced on an Illumina HiSeq 2500. TCRdb ran its own pipeline on the public reads, namely fastp trimming at Q25 and MiXCR clone calling, and kept in-frame beta chains. Each CDR3 protein appears once, grouped with its most common genes and DNA. Counted in this sample were around 540,000 distinct CDR3 sequences; about 10% of them appeared once. The ten largest make up more than 8.5% of the sample. General study outcomes and caveats: According to the authors, only a limited number of new T cells may be recruited by each seasonal influenza vaccination.

The sequence was collected from a man in his fifties or sixties who received an inactivated influenza vaccine. Donor details come from another sample of the same person, matched by shared clones. The source material was PBMCs from blood, sampled on the day of vaccination.

The sequence in DNA is TGTGCCAGCAGCTTAAGTCTTGGCGGCGGCACCGGGGAGCTGTTTTTT. This gives the protein CASSLSLGGGTGELFF. Rearrangement joined TRBV7-2 to TRBJ2-2, with the D gene too uncertain to name. The CDR3 numbers 16 residues from cysteine through phenylalanine. The DNA shown is the 48-base CDR3, in frame from base 1. CDR1 is given as SGHTA and CDR2 as FQGNSA, both from the germline V gene. V is shortened by 2 bases, J by 4 bases, and the region joining them spans 14 bases.